A single sample is the source of the 30 T cell receptor beta chains below, sequenced in a study of memory CD4+ T cells and cytomegalovirus serostatus. Here immunoSEQ multiplex PCR was the method, and the copy in TCRdb shows in-frame clones only, minus some. The profile covers 35,000 to 40,000 clones, with approximately 79% appearing a single time and over 4.5% taken by the ten largest. Single viable CD3+CD4+CD8-CD45RO+ cells were sorted as the memory CD4+ T cells. The specimen was memory CD4+ T cells from blood. Source of these receptors: an adult in good health and CMV-seropositive.

The sample holds one count of this clone. The chain joins TRBV7-2 to TRBJ1-1; D gene ambiguous. Germline CDR1 is SGHTA and CDR2 is FQGNSA. This CDR3 is built from 14 residues. Trimming removed 1 base at V and 2 bases at J, with 8 bases between. CDR3 sequence: CASSLEQLNTEAFF. CDR3 in DNA: TGTGCCAGCAGCTTAGAACAGCTAAACACTGAAGCTTTCTTT.

This clone was seen a few times. J is TRBJ2-5 and V is TRBV6-5; D call uncertain. The CDR3 contains 12 residues. Germline loops: CDR1 MNHEY, CDR2 SVGAGI. V lost 8 bases and J lost 0, with 7 bases in between. In DNA, the CDR3 is TGTGCCAGCGGACGGAACCAAGAGACCCAGTACTTC. This translates into CASGRNQETQYF.

The chain has TRBV7-9 and TRBJ2-5; a possible D gene is TRBD2 (7 bases). The CDR3 loop spans 18 amino acids. Germline-derived CDR1 and CDR2 are SEHNR and FQNEAQ (reference sequence). Trimming left V 5 bases short and J 5 bases short, with 27 bases between. CDR3 sequence: CASSPMGFKGGTEETQYF. The CDR3 DNA sequence: TGTGCCAGCAGCCCCATGGGATTTAAGGGGGGGACCGAGGAGACCCAGTACTTC.

The chain has TRBV18 and TRBJ2-2; a possible D gene is TRBD2 (5 bases). The CDR3 contains 14 residues. The V end was cut by 3 bases, the J end by 5 bases, with 10 bases between. The germline V gene encodes CDR1 KGHSH and CDR2 LQKENI. The CDR3 nucleotides are TGTGCCAGCTCACCGTCGGGGATAACCGGGGAGCTGTTTTTT. Translating it yields CASSPSGITGELFF.

The rearrangement uses TRBV5-4 and TRBJ2-1; 8 positions match TRBD2. This CDR3 spans 16 amino acids. The junction had 9 bases not matched to a gene; V was cut back by 3 bases and J by 4 bases. Germline V gene sequence: CDR1 SGHNT, CDR2 YYREEE (reference sequence). The CDR3 sequence: CASSSWGLVGYNEQFF. The CDR3 DNA follows: TGTGCCAGCAGCTCCTGGGGACTAGTTGGGTACAATGAGCAGTTCTTC.

The rearrangement links TRBV28 to TRBJ1-1, with 11 bases matching TRBD1. After removal of 4 bases from V and 1 base from J, the junction contained 5 bases not matched to a gene. Germline V gene sequence: CDR1 MDHEN, CDR2 SYDVKM. The CDR3 has 16 residues. The CDR3 sequence is CASSSPGQGGNTEAFF. CDR3 nucleotides: TGTGCCAGCAGTTCCCCGGGACAGGGGGGGAACACTGAAGCTTTCTTT.

The chain links TRBV4-3 to TRBJ2-7, with D possibly matching TRBD1 (5 bases). Germline assignment: CDR1 LGHNA and CDR2 YSLEER. Trimming took 1 base from V and 2 from J, leaving 18 bases between them. There are 17 residues in the CDR3. The CDR3 spells CASSQALPRTSPYEQYF. In nucleotides, the CDR3 is TGCGCCAGCAGCCAAGCCCTACCTAGGACATCTCCCTACGAGCAGTACTTC.

Here the CDR3 DNA reads TGCGCCAGCAGCCATCTCCTCAGGGGAGCTACGAACACTGAAGCTTTCTTT. Translation: CASSHLLRGATNTEAFF. The J gene is TRBJ1-1, the V gene TRBV4-1; a weak D match, TRBD1 (6 bases). Looked up from germline, CDR1 is MGHRA and CDR2 is YSYEKL. This CDR3 comprises 17 residues. V lost 3 bases, J lost 1 base, and 18 bases lay in between.

V usage is TRBV19 and J usage is TRBJ1-5, with a weak D call TRBD1 (6 bases). The CDR3 runs to 16 residues. Germline V CDR1 and CDR2: LNHDA, SQIVND (reference sequence). V dropped 4 bases and J dropped 3 bases, with 16 bases sitting between them. The CDR3 region is CASSNGGQGINQPQHF. CDR3 nucleotides: TGTGCCAGTAGTAACGGGGGGCAGGGTATCAATCAGCCCCAGCATTTT.

This sequence joins TRBV4-3 and TRBJ1-1; D remains unclear. V gave up 1 base and J gave up 3 bases, with 12 bases separating them. The CDR3 loop spans 15 amino acids. Germline assignment: CDR1 LGHNA and CDR2 YSLEER. CDR3 nucleotides: TGCGCCAGCAGCCAAGGTACGGCGGACGACACTGAAGCTTTCTTT. Residues: CASSQGTADDTEAFF.

The V gene is TRBV29-1, the J gene TRBJ2-5; 15 bases match TRBD2. The CDR3 totals 16 residues. Trimming at V came to 8 bases and at J to 0 bases, leaving 7 bases not matched to a gene. The germline CDR1 and CDR2 sequences are SQVTM and ANQGSEA. The CDR3 coding sequence is TGCAGCACCAAGGGACTAGCGGGGGGCAACCAAGAGACCCAGTACTTC. It encodes CSTKGLAGGNQETQYF.

The table lists this clone with a few counts. The rearrangement joins TRBV5-8 to TRBJ2-3; D is unresolved. Trimming removed 0 bases at V and 3 bases at J, with 5 bases between. Germline CDR1 is SGHTS and CDR2 is YDEGEE. This CDR3 contains 13 residues. The CDR3 spells CASSLVPTDTQYF. The CDR3 DNA sequence: TGTGCCAGCAGCTTGGTACCGACAGATACGCAGTATTTT.

V is TRBV5-1 and J is TRBJ2-2, with 8 bases that match TRBD1. The CDR3 contains 17 residues. Losses at the gene ends were 4 bases for V and 4 bases for J; bases not matched to a gene: 12. Germline CDR1 SGHRS, CDR2 YFSETQ. CDR3 bases: TGCGCCAGCAGCCTAGTCGGACAGGGTATAAGCACCGGGGAGCTGTTTTTT. As protein: CASSLVGQGISTGELFF.

The chain joins TRBV11-2 to TRBJ1-2, with TRBD1 matching 7 bases. Germline V gives CDR1 SGHAT, CDR2 FQNNGV. The ends lost 2 bases at V and 3 bases at J; junction bases unmatched: 3. CDR3 length equals 14 residues. The CDR3 DNA sequence: TGTGCCAGCAGCTTAAACCAGGGGGACTATGGCTACACCTTC. It yields the protein CASSLNQGDYGYTF.

The rearrangement uses TRBV6-5 and TRBJ1-4; 9 nucleotides align to TRBD1. The CDR3 is 13 amino acids. V trimming: 6 bases; J trimming: 8 bases; junction bases outside the gene matches: 4. Germline assignment: CDR1 MNHEY and CDR2 SVGAGI. CDR3 sequence reads: CASRRQGGEKLFF. CDR3 in DNA: TGTGCCAGCAGGAGACAGGGGGGGGAAAAACTGTTTTTT.

This clone turned up a few times. CDR3 region: CASSQLGVGENIQYF. In DNA, the CDR3 is TGCGCCAGCAGCCAACTAGGAGTAGGGGAAAACATTCAGTACTTC. The gene calls are TRBV4-3 and TRBJ2-4; tentatively, D is TRBD1 (5 bases). Germline CDR1 is LGHNA and CDR2 is YSLEER. The CDR3 is made up of 15 amino acids. Trimming took 2 bases from V and 5 from J, leaving 13 bases between them.

The CDR3 here is CASSLGGVTGELFF. DNA for the CDR3: TGTGCCAGCAGCTTGGGAGGGGTCACCGGGGAGCTGTTTTTT. This chain uses TRBV5-6 with TRBJ2-2; D is perhaps TRBD1 or TRBD2 (5 bases each). The CDR3 is 14 residues long. CDR1 SGHDT and CDR2 YYEEEE come from the germline V gene. With 0 bases removed from V and 4 bases from J, the gap between germline ends came to 7 bases.

The CDR3 DNA is TGTGCCAGCAGGCAGCCTAGCGGGACTCAAGAGACCCAGTACTTC. It encodes CASRQPSGTQETQYF. The chain carries TRBV28 and TRBJ2-5; 9 positions agree with TRBD2. The CDR3 is 15 residues long. The V segment lost 6 bases and the J segment 2 bases; nucleotides outside the gene matches: 7. The germline V gene has CDR1 MDHEN and CDR2 SYDVKM.

The chain combines TRBV19 with TRBJ1-6; D unclear. Trimming pared 4 bases from V and 4 bases from J, leaving 11 bases between. CDR1 is LNHDA, CDR2 SQIVND, per germline (reference sequence). This CDR3 comprises 15 residues. The CDR3 sequence is CASSTGNWYNSPLHF. The CDR3 DNA follows: TGTGCCAGTAGTACGGGGAATTGGTATAATTCACCCCTCCACTTT. Based on the CDR3 plus reference TRBV19 and TRBJ1-6, the full variable domain is DGGITQSPKYLFRKEGQNVTLSCEQNLNHDAMYWYRQDPGQGLRLIYYSQIVNDFQKGDIAEGYSVSREKKESFPLTVTSAQKNPTAFYLCASSTGNWYNSPLHFGNGTRLTVT.

The V and J genes are TRBV2 and TRBJ2-7, with D uncertain. In germline, CDR1 is SNHLY, CDR2 FYNNEI. Trimming cost V 6 bases and J 0 bases, with 18 bases left between them. The CDR3 spans 16 residues. In nucleotides, the CDR3 is TGTGCCAGCAGACGGACCCGGACGGACGGCTCCTACGAGCAGTACTTC. Translating gives CASRRTRTDGSYEQYF.

The chain uses TRBV4-3 and TRBJ1-2; TRBD1 might be the D (6 bases). The CDR3 sequence is 15 residues long. The ends were cut back, 3 bases at V and 7 bases at J, with 18 bases in the middle. Per the germline V gene, CDR1 is LGHNA and CDR2 is YSLEER. CDR3 bases: TGCGCCAGCAGCCACGGGGGCGCTGGGAGGGGTGGCTACACCTTC. Its protein product is CASSHGGAGRGGYTF.

The genes are TRBV7-3 and TRBJ1-1, with TRBD1 matching over 9 bases. Germline trimming cut 6 bases from V and 6 bases from J; bases unmatched to any gene: 5. The CDR3 spans 13 residues. Germline CDR1 and CDR2: SGHTA and FQGTGA. Written as DNA, the CDR3 is TGTGCCAGCAGTGACAGGGGGAAGCCTGAAGCTTTCTTT. Protein sequence: CASSDRGKPEAFF.

The chain links TRBV19 to TRBJ1-5; 9 bases agree with TRBD1. CDR1 LNHDA and CDR2 SQIVND come from the germline V gene (reference sequence). The V segment lost 6 bases and the J segment 5 bases; nucleotides outside the gene matches: 5. CDR3 length equals 14 residues. The CDR3 protein is CASSMGQGDQPQHF. The DNA of the CDR3 is TGTGCCAGTAGCATGGGACAGGGTGATCAGCCCCAGCATTTT.

This clone has just one count. The V call is TRBV5-1, the J call TRBJ2-3; no firm D call. This CDR3 region has 13 residues. Germline V gene sequence: CDR1 SGHRS, CDR2 YFSETQ. The germline V and J ends were trimmed by 7 bases and 0 bases, with 9 bases remaining between them. The CDR3 DNA sequence: TGCGCCAGCGGGTCAACTAGCACAGATACGCAGTATTTT. Translated: CASGSTSTDTQYF.

This clone is a singleton in its sample. This chain links TRBV7-2 with TRBJ2-1; the D is unclear. V lost 1 base and J 4 bases, leaving 8 bases between the germline ends. The germline V gene encodes CDR1 SGHTA and CDR2 FQGNSA. The CDR3 has 14 amino acids. Here the CDR3 reads CASSLDYAYNEQFF. For the CDR3, the DNA is TGTGCCAGCAGCTTAGACTACGCTTACAATGAGCAGTTCTTC.

This clone has just one count. The CDR3 region has the DNA TGTGCCAGCAGCTCCTCGGGACAGCTCCCCGAGACCCAGTACTTC. Its translation is CASSSSGQLPETQYF. The V gene is TRBV7-9, the J gene TRBJ2-5; 7 bases line up with TRBD1. The CDR3 is 15 amino acids. V shed 4 bases and J 5 bases; nucleotides not matched to a gene: 10. The germline V gene has CDR1 SEHNR and CDR2 FQNEAQ (reference sequence).

The chain employs TRBV6-6 and TRBJ1-4; a weak D match, TRBD1 (6 bases). The V end lost 7 bases, the J end lost 3 bases, and 15 bases lay between the germline ends. The length of the CDR3 is 15 residues. Germline V gives CDR1 MNHNY, CDR2 SVGAGI (reference sequence). For the CDR3, the DNA is TGTGCCAGCATGGGGGCCGCGGTGGCTAATGAAAAACTGTTTTTT. It yields the protein CASMGAAVANEKLFF.

The chain joins TRBV19 to TRBJ2-1; no clear D gene. Trimming removed 8 bases at V and 0 bases at J, with 11 bases between. The CDR3 extends over 14 amino acids. The germline V gene encodes CDR1 LNHDA and CDR2 SQIVND (reference sequence). The CDR3 loop reads CASGRRGSYNEQFF. The CDR3 coding sequence is TGTGCCAGTGGGCGCCGAGGCTCCTACAATGAGCAGTTCTTC.

The chain links TRBV7-9 to TRBJ2-4; D possibly corresponds to TRBD2 (5 bases). Per the germline V gene, CDR1 is SEHNR and CDR2 is FQNEAQ (reference sequence). The CDR3 is made up of 17 amino acids. The V end lost 1 base, the J end lost 0 bases, and 13 bases lay between the germline ends. CDR3 in amino acids: CASSLVYEGLAKNIQYF. CDR3 in DNA: TGTGCCAGCAGCTTAGTTTATGAAGGACTAGCCAAAAACATTCAGTACTTC.

This sequence joins TRBV28 and TRBJ2-1; D unclear. This CDR3 is built from 14 residues. Germline V CDR1 and CDR2: MDHEN, SYDVKM. The V and J ends lost 6 bases and 0 bases respectively, with 9 bases between them. The CDR3 reads CASRTQSSYNEQFF. CDR3 bases: TGTGCCAGCAGGACACAAAGCTCCTACAATGAGCAGTTCTTC.